This T cell receptor beta chain emerged from a study of tumor-infiltrating lymphocytes in primary liver carcinoma. General study points: Lesser overlap characterized tumor-adjacent and tumor-blood pairs relative to tumor region pairs.

TCR beta cDNA came from approximately 0.55 ug total RNA, primed with a constant-region primer. ARM-PCR, slightly modified, supplied the TCR beta libraries through three nested multiplex PCR rounds. Use of TRBV1-TRBV30 forward primers with a C-beta reverse primer characterized the first two PCR rounds, which lasted 10 cycles each. TCRdb re-analysed the multiplex PCR reads in MiXCR, keeping a single row per CDR3 protein. The table has about 99,000 distinct CDR3 sequences, over 55% seen once. Investigators took RNA and DNA out together from roughly 21-30 mg of unsorted bulk tissue. Notes on this clonotype: Its antigen is not identified. The junction differs from germline at one of its ends, possibly a read error.

Germline CDR1 reads SGHAT; CDR2 reads FQNNGV. The CDR3 covers 11 residues. This clonotype was sampled from a woman in her sixties or seventies with primary liver carcinoma and hepatitis B virus infection. The chain uses TRBV11-2 and TRBJ2-1; D uncertain. Source material: liver tumor tissue from sampling region 5. Regarding subset: tumor region T5, tumor centre. The CDR3 sequence is CASSFNNEQFF. In DNA, the CDR3 is TGTGCCAGCAGCTTCAACAACGAGCAGTTCTTC.